A selection of T cell receptor beta chains follows, all from one sample in a study of breast tumors, draining lymph nodes, adjacent tissues. In TCRdb, the multiplex PCR reads were re-called with MiXCR into one record per CDR3 protein. The sample has about 89,000 distinct CDR3 sequences, approximately 31% seen once. The sample consisted of axillary lymph node tissue. The origin of the receptors is a female donor with breast cancer. Some clones in this sample may be carry-over from other donors' samples. CDR3s include the opening cysteine and the closing phenylalanine or tryptophan. The D gene is left open where the match is weak. Not all rows give a size; the values are once, few, many and, for expanded clones, a class.

CDR3aa: CASSCANNEQFF
CDR3nt: TGTGCCAGCAGTTGCGCTAACAATGAGCAGTTCTTC
v_gene: TRBV6-2/TRBV6-3
j_gene: TRBJ2-1
abundance: .
d_gene: .

CDR3aa: CARRDNAYYQPQHF
CDR3nt: TGTGCCCGCAGGGACAACGCTTACTATCAGCCCCAGCATTTT
v_gene: TRBV7-7
j_gene: TRBJ1-5
abundance: many
d_gene: .

CDR3aa: CAWSVMASAQETQYF
CDR3nt: TGTGCCTGGAGTGTAATGGCTAGCGCGCAAGAGACCCAGTACTTC
v_gene: TRBV30
j_gene: TRBJ2-5
abundance: many
d_gene: .

CDR3aa: CASSEALAGETQYF
CDR3nt: TGTGCCAGCAGTGAAGCACTAGCGGGAGAGACCCAGTACTTC
v_gene: TRBV2
j_gene: TRBJ2-5
abundance: many
d_gene: TRBD2

CDR3aa: CASTYGGRAIQETQYF
CDR3nt: TGTGCCAGCACGTATGGGGGCAGGGCCATCCAAGAGACCCAGTACTTC
v_gene: TRBV2
j_gene: TRBJ2-5
abundance: .
d_gene: .

CDR3aa: CASSAGGTEGEQSF
CDR3nt: TGTGCCAGCAGCGCAGGGGGCACCGAGGGTGAGCAGTCCTTC
v_gene: TRBV9
j_gene: TRBJ2-1
abundance: .
d_gene: TRBD1

CDR3aa: CNARRDLHYEQYF
CDR3nt: TGCAATGCTAGACGGGACCTCCACTACGAGCAGTACTTT
v_gene: TRBV20-1
j_gene: TRBJ2-7
abundance: .
d_gene: .

CDR3aa: CATRPGTLAEQFF
CDR3nt: TGTGCCACTAGACCCGGGACTTTGGCTGAGCAGTTCTTC
v_gene: TRBV19
j_gene: TRBJ2-1
abundance: many
d_gene: .

CDR3aa: CASSLGHSGNTIYF
CDR3nt: TGTGCCAGCAGCCTGGGACACTCCGGAAACACCATATATTTT
v_gene: TRBV6-6
j_gene: TRBJ1-3
abundance: many
d_gene: .

CDR3aa: CASSQVRGQGGYLDEQFF
CDR3nt: TGCGCCAGCAGCCAAGTGAGGGGACAGGGGGGGTATTTGGATGAGCAGTTCTTC
v_gene: TRBV4-3
j_gene: TRBJ2-1
abundance: .
d_gene: TRBD1

CDR3aa: CASSRQGGTSTDTRYF
CDR3nt: TGCGCCAGCAGCCGGCAAGGAGGGACTAGCACAGATACGCGGTATTTT
v_gene: TRBV4-1
j_gene: TRBJ2-3
abundance: .
d_gene: TRBD2

CDR3aa: CASISFSRETQYF
CDR3nt: TGTGCCAGCATATCCTTTTCGAGGGAGACCCAGTACTTC
v_gene: TRBV7-2
j_gene: TRBJ2-5
abundance: many
d_gene: .

CDR3aa: CSAAMRTPGTEYGYTF
CDR3nt: TGCAGTGCCGCGATGCGGACTCCCGGGACTGAGTATGGCTACACCTTC
v_gene: TRBV20-1
j_gene: TRBJ1-2
abundance: many
d_gene: .

CDR3aa: CSVGGRAGYYGGQETQYF
CDR3nt: TGCAGTGTGGGAGGAAGAGCAGGGTACTATGGCGGGCAAGAGACCCAGTACTTC
v_gene: TRBV20-1
j_gene: TRBJ2-5
abundance: many
d_gene: .

CDR3aa: CAIGSGRYGDNYGYTF
CDR3nt: TGTGCCATAGGGTCCGGCAGGTATGGGGATAACTATGGCTACACCTTC
v_gene: TRBV6-2/TRBV6-3
j_gene: TRBJ1-2
abundance: many
d_gene: .

CDR3aa: CASSPFKDSPLHF
CDR3nt: TGTGCCAGCTCACCATTTAAGGATTCACCCCTCCACTTT
v_gene: TRBV18
j_gene: TRBJ1-6
abundance: many
d_gene: .

CDR3aa: CASSLGDRAQETQYF
CDR3nt: TGCGCCAGCAGCTTGGGTGACAGGGCTCAAGAGACCCAGTACTTC
v_gene: TRBV5-1
j_gene: TRBJ2-5
abundance: many
d_gene: TRBD1

CDR3aa: CASSYSRWIDEQFF
CDR3nt: TGTGCCAGCAGTTACTCGAGGTGGATCGATGAGCAGTTCTTC
v_gene: TRBV6-5
j_gene: TRBJ2-1
abundance: many
d_gene: .

CDR3aa: CASKGGNNKPQHF
CDR3nt: TGTGCCAGCAAAGGGGGCAACAATAAGCCCCAGCATTTT
v_gene: TRBV2
j_gene: TRBJ1-5
abundance: many
d_gene: TRBD1

CDR3aa: CASSFTSSGYNEQFF
CDR3nt: TGCGCCAGCAGCTTTACATCTAGCGGCTACAATGAGCAGTTCTTC
v_gene: TRBV5-1
j_gene: TRBJ2-1
abundance: many
d_gene: TRBD2

CDR3aa: CSAGGDSLGYGYTF
CDR3nt: TGCAGCGCTGGGGGGGACAGCTTGGGCTATGGCTACACCTTC
v_gene: TRBV29-1
j_gene: TRBJ1-2
abundance: .
d_gene: TRBD1

CDR3aa: CASSYPTTSGRDNNEQFF
CDR3nt: TGTGCCAGCAGTTACCCTACTACTAGCGGGAGGGACAACAATGAGCAGTTCTTC
v_gene: TRBV6-2/TRBV6-3
j_gene: TRBJ2-1
abundance: .
d_gene: TRBD2

CDR3aa: CASSSHPTSGHEQYF
CDR3nt: TGTGCCAGCAGTTCGCACCCTACTAGCGGCCACGAGCAGTACTTC
v_gene: TRBV28
j_gene: TRBJ2-7
abundance: many
d_gene: TRBD2

CDR3aa: CSARPETSRRYERYF
CDR3nt: TGCAGTGCTAGACCGGAGACTAGCAGGAGATACGAGCGGTACTTC
v_gene: TRBV20-1
j_gene: TRBJ2-7
abundance: once
d_gene: TRBD2